This is a list of T cell receptor beta chains from one sample in a study of cytomegalovirus exposure and HLA in healthy donors. TCRdb keeps only in-frame clones here, not all; method: immunoSEQ multiplex PCR. The data contain roughly 90,000 clones, 85% of them seen just once; the ten biggest clones take up 20% to 25%. Material: PBMCs. The receptors come from a young man in good health and CMV-seropositive. Each CDR3 is given with its conserved first and last residue. The D gene is left open where the match is weak. Expanded clones are given a class, and other clones once, few, many or no size at all.

14 | TRBJ1-1 | TRBD1 | TRBV29-1 | - | CSVRQGPFGTEAFF | TGCAGCGTCCGACAGGGTCCCTTTGGCACTGAAGCTTTCTTT
13 | TRBJ2-2 | TRBD1 | TRBV5-6 | few | CASTQGAGGELFF | TGTGCCAGCACCCAGGGGGCAGGCGGGGAGCTGTTTTTT
13 | TRBJ1-2 | TRBD1 | TRBV5-8 | - | CASSLGQGVGYTF | TGTGCCAGCAGCTTGGGACAGGGAGTGGGCTACACCTTC
14 | TRBJ1-1 | - | TRBV6-6 | - | CASSTQGGWTEAFF | TGTGCCAGCAGTACCCAGGGTGGTTGGACTGAAGCTTTCTTT
16 | TRBJ1-5 | TRBD1 | TRBV2 | - | CASSGTGWNSNQPQHF | TGTGCCAGCAGTGGGACAGGCTGGAATAGCAATCAGCCCCAGCATTTT
14 | TRBJ1-2 | - | TRBV15 | few | CATSRAGGSRGYTF | TGTGCCACCAGCAGAGCGGGGGGCTCAAGGGGCTACACCTTC
16 | TRBJ1-1 | TRBD1 | TRBV28 | - | CASSTWTGGFGTEAFF | TGTGCCAGCAGTACCTGGACAGGGGGCTTCGGCACTGAAGCTTTCTTT
17 | TRBJ1-4 | TRBD1 | TRBV5-6 | - | CASSEDRAGGSNEKLFF | TGTGCCAGCAGCGAGGACAGGGCGGGGGGGAGTAATGAAAAACTGTTTTTT
14 | TRBJ2-5 | TRBD1 | TRBV5-1 | - | CASRIQGFEGTQYF | TGCGCCAGCAGGATACAGGGGTTTGAAGGGACCCAGTACTTC
14 | TRBJ1-2 | TRBD1 | TRBV19 | - | CASRTSGGRRGYTF | TGTGCCAGTAGGACCTCAGGGGGCAGGAGGGGCTACACCTTC
14 | TRBJ1-2 | TRBD1 | TRBV9 | - | CASSVKGQNYGYTF | TGTGCCAGCAGCGTAAAGGGACAGAACTATGGCTACACCTTC
17 | TRBJ1-1 | - | TRBV11-3 | once | CASSLLIWGPENTEAFF | TGTGCCAGCAGCTTATTAATATGGGGGCCCGAGAACACTGAAGCTTTCTTT
15 | TRBJ1-1 | - | TRBV4-1 | - | CASSQVSAMNTEAFF | TGCGCCAGCAGCCAAGTGAGTGCTATGAACACTGAAGCTTTCTTT
15 | TRBJ2-1 | - | TRBV7-3 | - | CASSPFGGTGYEQFF | TGTGCCAGCAGCCCCTTTGGCGGGACGGGGTATGAGCAGTTCTTC
17 | TRBJ2-4 | TRBD2 | TRBV27 | - | CATASVAGGPAKNIQYF | TGTGCCACAGCATCGGTAGCGGGAGGGCCTGCCAAAAACATTCAGTACTTC